The clone carrying this TCR beta chain was counted only a few times. This entry is derived from a study of blood T cell repertoires in COVID-19. Study-wide context: COVID-19 samples, acute and convalescent, were from the United States, Italy and Spain.

The CDR3 covers 13 residues. The junction had 7 bases not matched to a gene; V was cut back by 10 bases and J by 5 bases. Data came from immunoSEQ multiplex PCR; TCRdb stores just in-frame clones and leaves some out. The top ten hold about 8% of the sample, which has about 230,000 clones, roughly 83% seen once. The sample comprised peripheral blood. This rearrangement joins TRBV12-3 or TRBV12-4 to TRBJ1-1, with 10 nucleotides matching TRBD1. This clonotype was sampled from a woman in her forties or fifties with acute or convalescent COVID-19. The CDR3 region is CATRTGGVTEAFF. In nucleotides, the CDR3 is TGTGCCACCCGGACAGGGGGGGTAACTGAAGCTTTCTTT.